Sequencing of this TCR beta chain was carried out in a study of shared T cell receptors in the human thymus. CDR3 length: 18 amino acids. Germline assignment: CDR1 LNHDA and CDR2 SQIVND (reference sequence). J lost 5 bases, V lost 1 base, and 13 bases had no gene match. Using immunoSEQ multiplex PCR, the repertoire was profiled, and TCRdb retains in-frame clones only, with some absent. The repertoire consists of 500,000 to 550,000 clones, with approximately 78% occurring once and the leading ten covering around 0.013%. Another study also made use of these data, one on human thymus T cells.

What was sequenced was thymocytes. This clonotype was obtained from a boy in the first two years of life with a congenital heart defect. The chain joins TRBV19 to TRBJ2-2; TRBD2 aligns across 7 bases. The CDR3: CASSIGQRDLPGTGELFF. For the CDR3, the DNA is TGTGCCAGTAGTATAGGACAGCGGGACCTTCCAGGGACCGGGGAGCTGTTTTTT.